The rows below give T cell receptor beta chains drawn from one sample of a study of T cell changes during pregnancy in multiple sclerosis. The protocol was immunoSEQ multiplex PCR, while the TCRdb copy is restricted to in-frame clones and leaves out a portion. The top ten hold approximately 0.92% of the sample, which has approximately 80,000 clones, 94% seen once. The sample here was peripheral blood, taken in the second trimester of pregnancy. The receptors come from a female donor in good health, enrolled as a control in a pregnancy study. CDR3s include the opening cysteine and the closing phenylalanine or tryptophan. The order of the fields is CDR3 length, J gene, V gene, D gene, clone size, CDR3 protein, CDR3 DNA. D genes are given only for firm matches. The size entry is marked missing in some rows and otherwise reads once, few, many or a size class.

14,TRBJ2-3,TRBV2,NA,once,CASSEVPSTDTQYF,TGTGCCAGCAGTGAAGTCCCTAGCACAGATACGCAGTATTTT
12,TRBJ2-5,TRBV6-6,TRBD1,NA,CASRTGEETQYF,TGTGCCAGCCGTACAGGGGAAGAGACCCAGTACTTC
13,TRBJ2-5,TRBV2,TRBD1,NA,CASSGGSLETQYF,TGTGCCAGCTCAGGGGGCAGCTTGGAGACCCAGTACTTC
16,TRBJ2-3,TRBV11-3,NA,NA,CASSPPLSTGPDTQYF,TGTGCCAGCAGCCCCCCTCTTTCGACGGGTCCAGATACGCAGTATTTT
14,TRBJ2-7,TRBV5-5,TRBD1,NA,CASSGGQGRYEQYF,TGTGCCAGCAGCGGGGGACAGGGCCGCTACGAGCAGTACTTC
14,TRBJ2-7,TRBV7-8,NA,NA,CASSPSRGSHEQYF,TGTGCCAGCAGTCCAAGTAGGGGGTCCCACGAGCAGTACTTC
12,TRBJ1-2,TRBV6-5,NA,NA,CASSYGGRAYTF,TGTGCCAGCAGTTACGGGGGCAGGGCCTACACCTTC
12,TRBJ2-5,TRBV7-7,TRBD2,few,CASGSGRETQYF,TGTGCTAGCGGCAGCGGGAGAGAGACCCAGTACTTC
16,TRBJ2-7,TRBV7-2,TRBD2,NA,CASSLLRRSGSDEQYF,TGTGCCAGCAGCTTACTTAGGCGTAGCGGGTCGGACGAGCAGTACTTC
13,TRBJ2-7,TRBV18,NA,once,CASSEGFQREQYF,TGTGCCAGCTCAGAGGGATTCCAGAGGGAGCAGTACTTC
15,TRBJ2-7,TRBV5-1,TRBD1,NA,CASATSDRRSYEQYF,TGCGCCAGCGCCACCTCGGACAGGCGCTCCTACGAGCAGTACTTC
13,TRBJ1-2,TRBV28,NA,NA,CASARGGFSGYTF,TGTGCCAGTGCCCGGGGGGGATTCTCCGGCTACACCTTC
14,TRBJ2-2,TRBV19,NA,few,CASSRRGEAGELFF,TGTGCCAGTAGTAGGAGGGGAGAGGCCGGGGAGCTGTTTTTT
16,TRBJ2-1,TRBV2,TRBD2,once,CASSEAPGTSTNEQFF,TGTGCCAGCAGTGAAGCGCCTGGGACTAGCACCAATGAGCAGTTCTTC
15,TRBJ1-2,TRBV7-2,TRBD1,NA,CASSFFRAGGDGYTF,TGTGCCAGCAGCTTCTTCCGGGCAGGGGGCGATGGCTACACCTTC
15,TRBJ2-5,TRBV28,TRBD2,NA,CASRPGGAGIETQYF,TGTGCCAGCAGACCGGGAGGGGCGGGAATTGAGACCCAGTACTTC
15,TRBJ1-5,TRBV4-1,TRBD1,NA,CASSLRGQSNQPQHF,TGCGCCAGCAGCCTCAGGGGGCAGAGCAATCAGCCCCAGCATTTT
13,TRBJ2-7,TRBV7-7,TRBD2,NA,CASSYLAGDEQYF,TGTGCTAGCAGTTATCTAGCGGGAGACGAGCAGTACTTC
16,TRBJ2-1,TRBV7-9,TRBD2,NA,CASSSPSGKLYNEQFF,TGTGCCAGCAGCTCTCCTAGCGGGAAACTCTACAATGAGCAGTTCTTC
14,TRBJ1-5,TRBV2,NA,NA,CASSEWGDNQPQHF,TGTGCCAGCAGTGAATGGGGGGACAATCAGCCCCAGCATTTT
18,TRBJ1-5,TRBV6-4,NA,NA,CASSPVRAASYSNQPQHF,TGTGCCAGCAGTCCCGTCCGAGCTGCGAGCTATAGCAATCAGCCCCAGCATTTT
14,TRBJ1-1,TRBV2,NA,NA,CASSLGGPGTEAFF,TGTGCCAGCAGCCTCGGGGGGCCGGGGACTGAAGCTTTCTTT
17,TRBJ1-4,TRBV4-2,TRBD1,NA,CASSHGTGGSSNEKLFF,TGTGCCAGCAGCCACGGGACAGGGGGAAGTTCTAATGAAAAACTGTTTTTT
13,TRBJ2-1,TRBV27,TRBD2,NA,CASSGTRGNEQFF,TGTGCCAGCAGCGGGACTAGAGGCAATGAGCAGTTCTTC
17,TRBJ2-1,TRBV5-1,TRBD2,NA,CASSLAKGLADYNEQFF,TGCGCCAGCAGCTTGGCAAAGGGACTAGCGGATTACAATGAGCAGTTCTTC
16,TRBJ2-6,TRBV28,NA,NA,CASSAGQISGANVLTF,TGTGCCAGCAGTGCCGGACAGATCTCTGGGGCCAACGTCCTGACTTTC